This is a list of T cell receptor beta chains from one sample in a study of blood T cell repertoires in COVID-19. Here immunoSEQ multiplex PCR was the method, and the copy in TCRdb shows in-frame clones only, minus some. The data hold 200,000 or so clones, with roughly three quarters observed a single time. The sequencing sample was made of peripheral blood. Every receptor here comes from a man in his 60s with active or convalescent COVID-19. CDR3s include the opening cysteine and the closing phenylalanine or tryptophan. The D gene is left open where the match is weak. Part of the rows lack a size; the others show once, few, many or a class for expanded clones.

clone_size: .; d_call: .; v_call: TRBV7-9; j_call: TRBJ2-5; cdr3_length: 13; cdr3_nt: TGTGCCAGCAGCCGACAGGAGCAAGAGACCCAGTACTTC; cdr3_aa: CASSRQEQETQYF
clone_size: .; d_call: TRBD2; v_call: TRBV10-3; j_call: TRBJ2-1; cdr3_length: 16; cdr3_nt: TGTGCCATCAGACCAACTAGCGGGAGCTCCTACAATGAGCAGTTCTTC; cdr3_aa: CAIRPTSGSSYNEQFF
clone_size: .; d_call: TRBD1; v_call: TRBV11-2; j_call: TRBJ2-7; cdr3_length: 16; cdr3_nt: TGTGCCAGCAGCTTAGTGGGGCGACAGGGGTACAGCGAGCAGTACTTC; cdr3_aa: CASSLVGRQGYSEQYF
clone_size: once; d_call: TRBD1; v_call: TRBV5-5; j_call: TRBJ1-1; cdr3_length: 14; cdr3_nt: TGTGCCAGCAGCTCACAGGGGATGAACACTGAAGCTTTCTTT; cdr3_aa: CASSSQGMNTEAFF
clone_size: many; d_call: TRBD1; v_call: TRBV2; j_call: TRBJ1-2; cdr3_length: 18; cdr3_nt: TGTGCCAGCAGTGAATGGGGAGGGGGACAGGGGGCGAGCTATGGCTACACCTTC; cdr3_aa: CASSEWGGGQGASYGYTF
clone_size: .; d_call: TRBD1; v_call: TRBV4-2; j_call: TRBJ2-7; cdr3_length: 16; cdr3_nt: TGTGCCAGCAGCCAAGAGTCAGGGACAGGGGGCTACGAGCAGTACTTC; cdr3_aa: CASSQESGTGGYEQYF
clone_size: .; d_call: .; v_call: TRBV7-9; j_call: TRBJ1-6; cdr3_length: 15; cdr3_nt: TGTGCCAGCAGCCCCCGGACTGGAAATAATTCACCCCTCCACTTT; cdr3_aa: CASSPRTGNNSPLHF
clone_size: .; d_call: .; v_call: TRBV3-1/TRBV3-2; j_call: TRBJ1-2; cdr3_length: 13; cdr3_nt: TGTGCCAGCAGCTTGACAGTAAAAGGGGGCTACACCTTC; cdr3_aa: CASSLTVKGGYTF
clone_size: once; d_call: .; v_call: TRBV7-9; j_call: TRBJ1-2; cdr3_length: 14; cdr3_nt: TGTGCCAGCAGCATCGGACAGCACAGGGATGGCTACACCTTC; cdr3_aa: CASSIGQHRDGYTF
clone_size: once; d_call: TRBD2; v_call: TRBV18; j_call: TRBJ2-3; cdr3_length: 15; cdr3_nt: TGTGCCAGCTACACTAGCGGGAGGAGCACAGATACGCAGTATTTT; cdr3_aa: CASYTSGRSTDTQYF
clone_size: .; d_call: .; v_call: TRBV3-1/TRBV3-2; j_call: TRBJ2-3; cdr3_length: 16; cdr3_nt: TGTGCCAGCAGCCCTGGGACTGGAGGATCCACAGATACGCAGTATTTT; cdr3_aa: CASSPGTGGSTDTQYF
clone_size: .; d_call: .; v_call: TRBV19; j_call: TRBJ1-5; cdr3_length: 16; cdr3_nt: TGTGCCAGTAGTATCGCCCCGGGACAACGCAATCAGCCCCAGCATTTT; cdr3_aa: CASSIAPGQRNQPQHF
clone_size: .; d_call: .; v_call: TRBV19; j_call: TRBJ2-3; cdr3_length: 16; cdr3_nt: TGTGCCAGTAGTATCGAAGGGGCTTTTAGCACAGATACGCAGTATTTT; cdr3_aa: CASSIEGAFSTDTQYF
clone_size: .; d_call: TRBD1; v_call: TRBV25-1; j_call: TRBJ2-1; cdr3_length: 15; cdr3_nt: TGTGCCAGCAGTGAATATCAGGGGGCGGGCAATGAGCAGTTCTTC; cdr3_aa: CASSEYQGAGNEQFF
clone_size: .; d_call: TRBD2; v_call: TRBV9; j_call: TRBJ2-1; cdr3_length: 17; cdr3_nt: TGTGCCAGCAGCCCTAAGCGGGAGGGAGATCGATACAATGAGCAGTTCTTC; cdr3_aa: CASSPKREGDRYNEQFF
clone_size: once; d_call: .; v_call: TRBV7-3; j_call: TRBJ2-1; cdr3_length: 17; cdr3_nt: TGTGCCAGCAGTCCCTCGGAGGCTAGTGGTGGGTTGAATGAGCAGTTCTTC; cdr3_aa: CASSPSEASGGLNEQFF
clone_size: .; d_call: .; v_call: TRBV5-1; j_call: TRBJ2-3; cdr3_length: 13; cdr3_nt: TGCGCCAGCAGCTTTCGGAGCACAGATACGCAGTATTTT; cdr3_aa: CASSFRSTDTQYF
clone_size: .; d_call: .; v_call: TRBV7-9; j_call: TRBJ2-1; cdr3_length: 15; cdr3_nt: TGTGCCAGCAGCTTGTTGGTCGGAGGAAGAAATGAGCAGTTCTTC; cdr3_aa: CASSLLVGGRNEQFF
clone_size: .; d_call: .; v_call: TRBV5-1; j_call: TRBJ2-2; cdr3_length: 12; cdr3_nt: TGCGCCAGCAGCCAGGATCTAAGGGAGCTGTTTTTT; cdr3_aa: CASSQDLRELFF
clone_size: .; d_call: TRBD1; v_call: TRBV19; j_call: TRBJ1-5; cdr3_length: 15; cdr3_nt: TGTGCCAGTAACTCGCACAGGGGTAGCAATCAGCCCCAGCATTTT; cdr3_aa: CASNSHRGSNQPQHF